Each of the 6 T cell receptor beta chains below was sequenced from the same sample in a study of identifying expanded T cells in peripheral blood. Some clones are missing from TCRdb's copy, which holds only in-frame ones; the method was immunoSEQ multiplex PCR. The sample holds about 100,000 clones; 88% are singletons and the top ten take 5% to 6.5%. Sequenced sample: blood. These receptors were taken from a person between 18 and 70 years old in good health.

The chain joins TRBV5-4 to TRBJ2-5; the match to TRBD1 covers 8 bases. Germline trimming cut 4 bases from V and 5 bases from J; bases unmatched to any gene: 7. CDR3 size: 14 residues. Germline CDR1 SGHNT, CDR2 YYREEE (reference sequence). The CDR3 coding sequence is TGTGCCAGCAGCCAAAGGACAGGGAGGGAGACCCAGTACTTC. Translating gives CASSQRTGRETQYF.

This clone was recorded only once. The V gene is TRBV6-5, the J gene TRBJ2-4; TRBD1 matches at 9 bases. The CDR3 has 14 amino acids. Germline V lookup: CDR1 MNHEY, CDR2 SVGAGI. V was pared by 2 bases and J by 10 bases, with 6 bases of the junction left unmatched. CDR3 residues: CASSYGTGIGIQYF. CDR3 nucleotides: TGTGCCAGCAGTTACGGGACAGGGATCGGGATTCAGTACTTC.

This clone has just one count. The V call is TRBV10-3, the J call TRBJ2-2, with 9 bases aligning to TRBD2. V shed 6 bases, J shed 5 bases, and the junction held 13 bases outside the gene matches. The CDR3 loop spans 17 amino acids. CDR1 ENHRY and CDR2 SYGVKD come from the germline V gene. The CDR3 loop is CAIRKGPSGEGTGELFF. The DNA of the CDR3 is TGTGCCATCAGGAAAGGCCCTAGCGGGGAAGGTACCGGGGAGCTGTTTTTT.

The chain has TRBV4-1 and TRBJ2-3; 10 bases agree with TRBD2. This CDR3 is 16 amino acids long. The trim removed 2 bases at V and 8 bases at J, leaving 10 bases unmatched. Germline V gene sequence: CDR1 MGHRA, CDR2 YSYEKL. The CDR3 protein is CASSQTSGRAWVTQYF. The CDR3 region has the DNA TGCGCCAGCAGCCAAACAAGCGGGAGGGCCTGGGTTACGCAGTATTTT.

CDR3 region: CASSLRTTGGTGELFF. CDR3 sequence (DNA): TGTGCCAGCAGCTTACGGACGACAGGGGGGACCGGGGAGCTGTTTTTT. The rearrangement uses TRBV11-2 and TRBJ2-2; 9 nucleotides line up with TRBD1. The V and J ends lost 2 bases and 5 bases, in that order; junction bases with no gene match: 6. The CDR3 has 16 amino acids. Germline V gene data show CDR1 as SGHAT and CDR2 as FQNNGV.

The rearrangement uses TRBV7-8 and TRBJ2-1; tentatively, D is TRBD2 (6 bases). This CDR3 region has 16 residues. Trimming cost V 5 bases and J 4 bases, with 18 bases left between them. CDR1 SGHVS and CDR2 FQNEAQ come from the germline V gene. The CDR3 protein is CASSPGRGRSYNEQFF. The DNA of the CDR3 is TGTGCCAGCAGCCCGGGCCGGGGGAGATCGTACAATGAGCAGTTCTTC.